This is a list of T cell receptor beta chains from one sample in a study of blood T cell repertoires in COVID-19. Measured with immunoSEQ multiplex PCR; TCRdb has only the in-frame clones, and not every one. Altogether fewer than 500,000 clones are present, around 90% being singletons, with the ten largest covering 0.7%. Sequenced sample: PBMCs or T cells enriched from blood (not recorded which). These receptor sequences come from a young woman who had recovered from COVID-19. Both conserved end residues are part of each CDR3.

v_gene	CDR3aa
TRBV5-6	CASSLAGAGGRVGPQYF
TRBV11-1	CASTQNTEAFF
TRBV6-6	CASRPDSSYGYTF
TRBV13	CASSPTGDVGPQYF
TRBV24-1	CATKVVRYRLIAEAFF
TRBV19	CASSTRTGGVQEQFF
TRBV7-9	CASSLVGPGYGYTF
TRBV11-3	CASSLSGGPHGELFF
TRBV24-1	CATSDSYGDVARETQYF
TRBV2	CASSEIRGSTEAFF
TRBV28	CAISDRAGNQPQHF
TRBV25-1	CASSAPGQGGLAGGYTF
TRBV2	CASSAGLPYSGNTIYF
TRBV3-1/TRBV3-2	CASSQDLFTGGYTF
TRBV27	CASSLSGGAEAFF
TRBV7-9	CASSLTGGAYGYTF
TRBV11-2	CASSSSSGTQNQPQHF
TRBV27	CASSFSGTGVYGYTF
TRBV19	CASSSQDRGVYQPQHF
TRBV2	CASSEGQLNTEAFF
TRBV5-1	CASSLDSNYGYTF
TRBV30	CAWSVQGTGAGYF
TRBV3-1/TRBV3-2	CASSQERRGGREQFF
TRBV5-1	CASSLGQGVGEQFF
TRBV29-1	CSVGNSSGANVPTF
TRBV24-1	CATSDPHMAEAFF
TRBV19	CASSLSRTGRETQYF
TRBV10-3	CAISSMGISYNSPLHF
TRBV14	CASSQGGQRSTDTQYF
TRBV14	CASSVDRNQPQHF
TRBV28	CASRGQNTEAFF
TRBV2	CASSSGETQYF
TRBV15	CASGEGSYNSPLHF
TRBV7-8	CASSVDIQNTEAFF
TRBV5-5	CASSILAGGQETQYF
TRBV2	CASSANSNSYEQYF
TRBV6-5	CASSYWQGEEKLFF
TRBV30	CAWTTMGAPFNQPQHF
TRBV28	CASSLTGKTEAFF
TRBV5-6	CASSLDLEEEQYF
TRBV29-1	CSVEDGYTF
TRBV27	CASSLSQPGTYSNQPQHF
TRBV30	CAWSGMTGLETEAFF
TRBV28	CASSPAGTQEGYTF
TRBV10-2	CASNLAGADTQYF
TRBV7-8	CASRKIQGEGGAFF
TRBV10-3	CAISESSGGNTEAFF
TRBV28	CASSFQDREHGYTF